The 23 T cell receptor beta chains given below trace back to one sample, sequenced in a study of shared clonotypes between healthy human individuals. Profiled with immunoSEQ multiplex PCR; TCRdb holds only in-frame clones, not every one. This table has about a million clones, under 80% appearing once. Sample: memory CD4+ T cells sorted from blood. The subset here: CD45RA-negative fraction. These receptors originate from a man aged 18-30 years in good health.

The chain uses TRBV7-2 and TRBJ2-1, with 9 bases aligning to TRBD2. The J segment lost 7 bases and the V segment lost 0 bases, leaving 4 bases of the junction unmatched. Per germline, CDR1 SGHTA and CDR2 FQGNSA. The CDR3 has 15 amino acids. The CDR3 protein is CASSLAAGGGNEQFF. DNA of the CDR3: TGTGCCAGCAGCTTAGCAGCGGGAGGAGGTAATGAGCAGTTCTTC.

The chain combines TRBV6-5 with TRBJ1-2; no clear D. The CDR3 contains 12 residues. The germline V and J ends were trimmed by 8 bases and 8 bases, with 15 bases remaining between them. In germline, CDR1 is MNHEY, CDR2 SVGAGI. As DNA, the CDR3 is TGTGCCAGCGGACGAGGCGGCTCCGGCTACACCTTC. Protein: CASGRGGSGYTF.

This chain links TRBV7-8 with TRBJ2-7; D unresolved. The V gene lost 1 base and the J gene lost 6 bases, with 10 bases spanning the gap. Germline V gene lookup returns CDR1 SGHVS and CDR2 FQNEAQ. The CDR3 has 13 residues. The CDR3 DNA reads as TGTGCCAGCAGCTTAGGTCCTTCGGGCGAGCAGTACTTC. Translated, it gives CASSLGPSGEQYF.

This chain connects TRBV11-2 to TRBJ1-2, with D perhaps TRBD1 (5 bases). V was shortened by 3 bases and J by 4 bases, with 9 bases between the two germline ends. The CDR3 length is 13 residues. Germline V gives CDR1 SGHAT, CDR2 FQNNGV. In DNA form, the CDR3 reads TGTGCCAGCAGCTTCGGGGGTGGCTATGGCTACACCTTC. Its translation is CASSFGGGYGYTF.

The chain couples TRBV5-1 to TRBJ2-7; maybe TRBD1 (5 bases). The CDR3 spans 12 residues. The V gene's germline CDR1 is SGHRS and CDR2 YFSETQ. The V end was cut by 4 bases, the J end by 4 bases, with 9 bases between. The CDR3 spells CASSVQGYEQYF. The CDR3 region has the DNA TGCGCCAGCAGCGTCCAGGGTTACGAGCAGTACTTC.

DNA of the CDR3: TGTGCCAGCAGCTTAGGCCAGATGTACGGAGAGACCCAGTACTTC. Protein sequence: CASSLGQMYGETQYF. The chain has TRBV7-9 and TRBJ2-5; no firm D call. This CDR3 has 15 residues. Germline V gene sequence: CDR1 SEHNR, CDR2 FQNEAQ (reference sequence). V was clipped by 1 base and J by 4 bases, with 13 bases between them. Full variable domain (remainder filled in from reference TRBV7-9 and TRBJ2-5): DTGVSQNPRHKITKRGQNVTFRCDPISEHNRLYWYRQTLGQGPEFLTYFQNEAQLEKSRLLSDRFSAERPKGSFSTLEIQRTEQGDSAMYLCASSLGQMYGETQYFGPGTRLLVL.

The rearrangement joins TRBV14 to TRBJ1-2; 8 positions match TRBD1. From germline, CDR1 is SGHDN and CDR2 FVKESK. This CDR3 has 15 amino acids. J was trimmed by 5 bases and V by 5 bases; bases with no gene match: 10. The CDR3 sequence: CASSAQTGASYGYTF. CDR3 DNA: TGTGCCAGCAGCGCACAGACAGGGGCATCGTATGGCTACACCTTC.

The J gene is TRBJ1-2, the V gene TRBV6-1; TRBD1 matches at 7 bases. The CDR3 totals 13 residues. In germline, CDR1 is MNHNS, CDR2 SASEGT. CDR3 amino acids: CASQGGRSGGYTF. As DNA, the CDR3 is TGTGCGTCGCAGGGGGGGCGTTCGGGTGGCTACACCTTC.

CDR3 DNA: TGTGCCAGCAGTTACTCGGGCGAACCCCTCCACTTT. Amino acids: CASSYSGEPLHF. J is TRBJ1-6 and V is TRBV6-6; D is unclear. V dropped 0 bases and J dropped 12 bases, with 6 bases sitting between them. CDR3 length: 12 amino acids. Looked up from germline, CDR1 is MNHNY and CDR2 is SVGAGI (reference sequence).

V usage is TRBV5-1 and J usage is TRBJ1-6; 8 bases agree with TRBD1. The CDR3 has 14 residues. In germline, CDR1 is SGHRS, CDR2 YFSETQ. Germline trimming cut 4 bases from V and 10 bases from J; bases unmatched to any gene: 7. CDR3 loop: CASSVGQGPSPLHF. Here the CDR3 DNA reads TGCGCCAGCAGCGTCGGACAGGGCCCCTCACCCCTCCACTTT.

The chain joins TRBV4-3 to TRBJ2-5, with D uncertain. V shed 2 bases and J shed 5 bases, with 12 bases lying between them. In germline, CDR1 is LGHNA, CDR2 YSLEER. The CDR3 consists of 14 residues. CDR3 loop: CASSQRSSTETQYF. CDR3 DNA sequence: TGCGCCAGCAGCCAACGGAGCAGTACCGAGACCCAGTACTTC.

The CDR3 nucleotides read TGTGCCAGCCAGGGACTAGCGGGGTTTCATTACGAGCAGTACTTC. The encoded protein is CASQGLAGFHYEQYF. V usage is TRBV6-5 and J usage is TRBJ2-7; 13 bases map to TRBD2. The junction had 8 bases not matched to a gene; V was cut back by 8 bases and J by 4 bases. CDR1 and CDR2 (germline): MNHEY, SVGAGI. The CDR3 runs to 15 residues.

The chain is built from TRBV28 and TRBJ2-3, with D possibly TRBD2 on 6 matching bases. The CDR3 consists of 16 residues. Trimming stripped 8 bases from V and 2 bases from J, with 20 bases between. Germline loops: CDR1 MDHEN, CDR2 SYDVKM. The CDR3 loop is CASQEEGRRDTDTQYF. The DNA of the CDR3 is TGTGCCAGCCAAGAGGAGGGGAGGCGGGACACAGATACGCAGTATTTT.

The J gene is TRBJ1-1, the V gene TRBV11-3; D remains ambiguous. The length of the CDR3 is 14 residues. CDR1 is SGHNT, CDR2 YENEEA, per germline. The V gene lost 5 bases and the J gene lost 1 base, with 11 bases spanning the gap. In nucleotides, the CDR3 is TGTGCCAGCAGCCCCGGCCAGGAGAACACTGAAGCTTTCTTT. It yields the protein CASSPGQENTEAFF.

V gene TRBV18 combines with J gene TRBJ2-2; TRBD2 is a possible D gene (6 bases). In germline, CDR1 is KGHSH, CDR2 LQKENI. The CDR3 contains 14 residues. V gave up 5 bases and J gave up 2 bases, with 9 bases separating them. The CDR3 reads CASSAGGNTGELFF. Here the CDR3 DNA reads TGTGCCAGCTCAGCCGGGGGAAACACCGGGGAGCTGTTTTTT.

The chain combines TRBV5-4 with TRBJ1-1; perhaps TRBD1 as D (6 bases). From germline, CDR1 is SGHNT and CDR2 YYREEE (reference sequence). The CDR3 runs to 14 residues. V was shortened by 3 bases and J by 2 bases, with 11 bases between the two germline ends. CDR3 loop: CASSWGGANTEAFF. The CDR3 DNA reads TGTGCCAGCAGCTGGGGGGGGGCTAACACTGAAGCTTTCTTT.

The V call is TRBV27, the J call TRBJ2-2, with 8 nucleotides matching TRBD2. Trimming took 2 bases from V and 5 from J; bases not matched to a gene: 4. This CDR3 contains 15 residues. Germline assignment: CDR1 MNHEY and CDR2 SMNVEV (reference sequence). In DNA form, the CDR3 reads TGTGCCAGCAGTTTACCGGGAGGGCCGACCGGGGAGCTGTTTTTT. Amino acid sequence: CASSLPGGPTGELFF.

This chain connects TRBV19 to TRBJ2-2, with D unresolved. Trimming shortened V by 5 bases and J by 6 bases, and 10 bases separated the two germline ends. CDR1 and CDR2 from the germline V gene are LNHDA and SQIVND (reference sequence). The length of the CDR3 is 13 residues. CDR3 sequence (DNA): TGTGCCAGTAGTTGGGGATGGGCCGGGGAGCTGTTTTTT. It codes for CASSWGWAGELFF.

The rearrangement uses TRBV4-3 and TRBJ1-2; a possible D gene is TRBD1 (5 bases). The CDR3 loop spans 16 amino acids. Trimming took 3 bases from V and 0 from J, leaving 14 bases between them. Germline assignment: CDR1 LGHNA and CDR2 YSLEER. CDR3 DNA sequence: TGCGCCAGCAGCCACGCGAGGGGCTCTGCTAACTATGGCTACACCTTC. Translating gives CASSHARGSANYGYTF.

This CDR3 reads CASSNPSSADTQYF. CDR3 sequence (DNA): TGTGCCAGCAGCAACCCTAGCAGTGCAGATACGCAGTATTTT. The J gene is TRBJ2-3, the V gene TRBV7-9, with TRBD2 as a possible D gene (5 bases). This CDR3 is built from 14 residues. Looked up from germline, CDR1 is SEHNR and CDR2 is FQNEAQ (reference sequence). V dropped 5 bases and J dropped 4 bases, with 13 bases sitting between them.

V gene TRBV20-1 combines with J gene TRBJ1-2; unclear D gene. Germline lookup yields CDR1 DFQATT and CDR2 SNEGSKA (reference sequence). This CDR3 is 10 amino acids long. V lost 6 bases to trimming and J lost 7 bases, with 9 bases between them. CDR3: CSAPIGGYTF. The DNA of the CDR3 is TGCAGTGCCCCGATTGGTGGCTACACCTTC.

The CDR3 sequence is CASRGRGNTEAFF. Written as DNA, the CDR3 is TGTGCCAGCCGTGGGAGGGGGAACACTGAAGCTTTCTTT. The chain carries TRBV28 and TRBJ1-1; tentatively, D is TRBD1 (5 bases). Trimming pared 8 bases from V and 1 base from J, leaving 11 bases between. This CDR3 spans 13 amino acids. Germline-derived CDR1 and CDR2 are MDHEN and SYDVKM.

The chain couples TRBV28 to TRBJ2-6; no clear D. CDR1 and CDR2 (germline): MDHEN, SYDVKM. V lost 1 base and J 2 bases, leaving 12 bases between the germline ends. This CDR3 spans 17 amino acids. CDR3 sequence (DNA): TGTGCCAGCAGTTTATTGGCAGCAAAAACTGGGGCCAACGTCCTGACTTTC. It encodes CASSLLAAKTGANVLTF.